The T cell receptor beta chain described here comes from a study of T cell responses to AZD1222 COVID-19 vaccine. The J segment lost 4 bases and the V segment lost 7 bases, leaving 7 bases of the junction unmatched. Germline CDR1 reads LNHDA; CDR2 reads SQIVND (reference sequence). This CDR3 comprises 14 residues. General study results and limits: Along spike, vaccine-associated CD4 TCRs were found throughout, with dominance at 160-218 and 743-854.

As concerns this clone: Its antigen remains unidentified.

Data came from immunoSEQ multiplex PCR; TCRdb stores just in-frame clones and leaves some out. The table includes 200,000 to 250,000 clones, approximately 94% detected once. This material consisted of peripheral blood, taken 28 days after the second dose of the MenACWY control vaccine. The chain couples TRBV19 to TRBJ1-1; 9 positions match TRBD1. The receptor comes from an adult who received the MenACWY meningococcal vaccine as a control. CDR3 region: CASTFKQGATEAFF. CDR3 bases: TGTGCCAGTACCTTTAAACAGGGGGCCACTGAAGCTTTCTTT.